The T cell receptor beta chain under discussion was sequenced for a study of shared clonotypes between healthy human individuals. This table comes from immunoSEQ multiplex PCR, and its TCRdb copy is limited to in-frame clones, with some not included. The table records some 690,000 clones, 90% of them present only once. The CDR3 has 17 amino acids. CDR1 SGHDN and CDR2 FVKESK come from the germline V gene. Trimming left V 1 base short and J 5 bases short, with 20 bases between. The sample comprised memory CD8+ T cells from PBMCs. Described subset: CD45RO+ cells pooled with CCR7-negative TemRA cells. The TCR was taken from a man between 18 and 35 years old in good health. Some clones in this sample may be carry-over from other donors' samples. The rearrangement uses TRBV14 and TRBJ1-2; D unresolved. The CDR3 region is CASSQGYKTASFYGYTF. As DNA, the CDR3 is TGTGCCAGCAGCCAAGGCTACAAGACGGCTAGCTTTTATGGCTACACCTTC.